The 5 T cell receptor beta chains presented below share a single source sample, sequenced in a study of cytomegalovirus exposure and HLA in healthy donors. The primer mix had 60 Vbeta and 13 Jbeta primers. Clones were read by immunoSEQ multiplex PCR, and TCRdb kept only the in-frame ones, dropping some. Found here are about 160,000 clones, 70% to 85% of them singletons; the top ten hold 3% to 4.5%. Input material: PBMCs. The receptors come from a man aged 30 to 39 in good health and CMV-seropositive.

This clone was counted between two and nine times. This chain connects TRBV29-1 to TRBJ2-7, with a possible D match to TRBD1 (5 bases). Germline V gene sequence: CDR1 SQVTM, CDR2 ANQGSEA. V was clipped by 4 bases and J by 7 bases, with 14 bases between them. The CDR3 is 12 residues long. CDR3 sequence reads: CSVGGIVPEQYF. CDR3 DNA: TGCAGCGTTGGGGGCATAGTACCGGAGCAGTACTTC.

The gene calls are TRBV5-1 and TRBJ2-2; a weak D match, TRBD1 (6 bases). The CDR3 has 14 residues. Germline assignment: CDR1 SGHRS and CDR2 YFSETQ. Trimming cost V 5 bases and J 0 bases, with 8 bases left between them. CDR3 protein: CASRGGTNTGELFF. The CDR3 DNA sequence: TGCGCCAGCAGAGGGGGAACGAACACCGGGGAGCTGTTTTTT. The whole variable domain, filled in from reference TRBV5-1 and TRBJ2-2, reads KAGVTQTPRYLIKTRGQQVTLSCSPISGHRSVSWYQQTPGQGLQFLFEYFSETQRNKGNFPGRFSGRQFSNSRSEMNVSTLELGDSALYLCASRGGTNTGELFFGEGSRLTVL.

This clone was seen a few times. V is TRBV19 and J is TRBJ2-2; 7 nucleotides agree with TRBD2. The length of the CDR3 is 15 residues. Looked up from germline, CDR1 is LNHDA and CDR2 is SQIVND (reference sequence). V trimming: 4 bases; J trimming: 9 bases; junction bases outside the gene matches: 11. CDR3 DNA sequence: TGTGCCAGTAGTAGCGGGCGGGGGTTCTTCAGGGAGCTGTTTTTT. Its protein product is CASSSGRGFFRELFF. The full variable domain, its missing parts supplied by reference TRBV19 and TRBJ2-2, is DGGITQSPKYLFRKEGQNVTLSCEQNLNHDAMYWYRQDPGQGLRLIYYSQIVNDFQKGDIAEGYSVSREKKESFPLTVTSAQKNPTAFYLCASSSGRGFFRELFFGEGSRLTVL.

J is TRBJ2-5 and V is TRBV19; 8 nucleotides match TRBD1. Germline lookup yields CDR1 LNHDA and CDR2 SQIVND (reference sequence). There are 14 residues in the CDR3. Trimming cost V 5 bases and J 5 bases; bases outside gene matches: 7. CDR3 nucleotide sequence: TGTGCCAGTAGTCCAAGGACAGGGTTCGAGACCCAGTACTTC. Encoded protein: CASSPRTGFETQYF.

The gene calls are TRBV2 and TRBJ2-2; D perhaps matches TRBD1 (5 bases). The CDR3 spans 14 residues. V was pared by 7 bases and J by 0 bases, with 9 bases between. Germline values: CDR1 SNHLY, CDR2 FYNNEI. The CDR3 reads CASTEDTNTGELFF. The CDR3 DNA reads as TGTGCCAGCACCGAGGACACGAACACCGGGGAGCTGTTTTTT. Together with reference TRBV2 and TRBJ2-2, the CDR3 gives the full variable domain: EPEVTQTPSHQVTQMGQEVILRCVPISNHLYFYWYRQILGQKVEFLVSFYNNEISEKSEIFDDQFSVERPDGSNFTLKIRSTKLEDSAMYFCASTEDTNTGELFFGEGSRLTVL.